This TCR beta chain emerged from a study of CD8+ T cells in alopecia areata. Germline assignment: CDR1 SGHRS and CDR2 YFSETQ. V gave up 3 bases and J gave up 3 bases; unmatched junction bases: 15. This CDR3 comprises 20 residues. Treatment specified: oral pan-JAK inhibitor, 5-10 mg twice daily. Cell sorting on a FACSAria was used to separate CD4+ and CD8+ T cells from the PBMCs. This clone has a handful of counts. Antigen specificity is unknown. Study conclusions and caveats: Lesional scalp displayed greater clonality than normal scalp, most notably in alopecia totalis/universalis. In scalp and blood during tofacitinib, many expanded lesional clones persisted.

Extraction of RNA preceded its reverse transcription into cDNA, which served as the sequencing template. Data came from immunoSEQ multiplex PCR; TCRdb stores just in-frame clones and leaves some out. The sample contains 79,000 or so clones, around 61% of which appear only once. The material was CD8+ T cells sorted from blood, obtained at week 24, from a patient treated with tofacitinib. The TCR comes from a human donor with alopecia areata. V is TRBV5-1 and J is TRBJ2-1; 13 bases agree with TRBD2. The CDR3 coding sequence is TGCGCCAGCAGCTCGATAGGGACTAGCGGGACCTCAGGGGGCTACAATGAGCAGTTCTTC. Its translation: CASSSIGTSGTSGGYNEQFF.